The rows below give T cell receptor beta chains drawn from one sample of a study of blood T cells in healthy people across ages. TCRdb reprocessed the 5' RACE reads via MiXCR and lists one record per CDR3 protein. Of about 970,000 distinct CDR3 sequences in the sample, roughly 47% were seen once. Sequencing was done on a sample of blood. These receptors originate from a woman aged 60 to 75 in good health. Each CDR3 is given with its conserved first and last residue. Fields, in order: clone size, CDR3 length, V gene, D gene, J gene, CDR3 DNA, CDR3 protein. A D gene is named only where the DNA matches it firmly. Not every row has a clone size; where given, it reads once, few, many or a size class.

clone_size: NA
cdr3_length: 14
v_call: TRBV6-2/TRBV6-3
d_call: NA
j_call: TRBJ1-6
cdr3_nt: TGTGCCAGCAGCTCCGACAGGAGTAATTCACCCCTCCACTTT
cdr3_aa: CASSSDRSNSPLHF

clone_size: NA
cdr3_length: 13
v_call: TRBV9
d_call: TRBD2
j_call: TRBJ2-1
cdr3_nt: TGTGCCAGCTCCGGGACTAGCGACAATGAGCAGTTCTTC
cdr3_aa: CASSGTSDNEQFF

clone_size: NA
cdr3_length: 14
v_call: TRBV6-1
d_call: NA
j_call: TRBJ2-7
cdr3_nt: TGTGCCAGCAGTGAAGGGCTCCCTACGGGCGAGCAGTACTTC
cdr3_aa: CASSEGLPTGEQYF

clone_size: NA
cdr3_length: 13
v_call: TRBV20-1
d_call: NA
j_call: TRBJ2-7
cdr3_nt: TGCAGTGCCCGGACCCAAATCTCCTACGAGCAGTACTTC
cdr3_aa: CSARTQISYEQYF

clone_size: few
cdr3_length: 13
v_call: TRBV28
d_call: NA
j_call: TRBJ2-3
cdr3_nt: TGTGCCAGCTCCAAACTCAACACAGATACGCAGTATTTT
cdr3_aa: CASSKLNTDTQYF

clone_size: NA
cdr3_length: 12
v_call: TRBV29-1
d_call: NA
j_call: TRBJ1-2
cdr3_nt: TGCAGCGTTTCGGCAGGGAACTATGGCTACACCTTC
cdr3_aa: CSVSAGNYGYTF

clone_size: few
cdr3_length: 14
v_call: TRBV14
d_call: NA
j_call: TRBJ1-6
cdr3_nt: TGTGCCAGCAGCCAAGGTCAGGGCGGTGCTCCCCTCCACTTT
cdr3_aa: CASSQGQGGAPLHF

clone_size: NA
cdr3_length: 16
v_call: TRBV11-1
d_call: NA
j_call: TRBJ2-3
cdr3_nt: TGTGCCAGCAGCCTAAGGACAGCGAGCATTACAGATACGCAGTATTTT
cdr3_aa: CASSLRTASITDTQYF

clone_size: NA
cdr3_length: 14
v_call: TRBV27
d_call: TRBD1
j_call: TRBJ2-4
cdr3_nt: TGTGCCAGCAGTGGAAGGGGGCGAGAGGGCATTCAGTACTTC
cdr3_aa: CASSGRGREGIQYF

clone_size: NA
cdr3_length: 13
v_call: TRBV6-5
d_call: NA
j_call: TRBJ2-7
cdr3_nt: TGTGCCAGCAGTGGGACGGTGATCTACGAGCAGTACTTC
cdr3_aa: CASSGTVIYEQYF